This TCR beta chain was sequenced in a study of blood T cell repertoires in COVID-19. Methods used by the authors: By means of reference gene primer amplification, nucleated cell counts were estimated. Method: immunoSEQ multiplex PCR; TCRdb's copy keeps in-frame clones and lacks some. The V and J calls and clone size come from that table; D and trimming were worked out from the DNA. Among roughly 200,000 clones listed, 80% to 90% were seen once. Unmatched junction bases numbered 4, after V lost 3 bases and J lost 5 bases. Germline V gene lookup returns CDR1 MNHEY and CDR2 SVGEGT. This CDR3 is 14 amino acids long.

Sequencing used peripheral blood. The origin of this receptor is a man in his forties or fifties with active or convalescent COVID-19. J is TRBJ2-3 and V is TRBV6-2 or TRBV6-3; 8 positions match TRBD2. This CDR3 is CASSYVAGRDTQYF. In DNA, the CDR3 is TGTGCCAGCAGTTATGTAGCGGGGAGAGATACGCAGTATTTT.